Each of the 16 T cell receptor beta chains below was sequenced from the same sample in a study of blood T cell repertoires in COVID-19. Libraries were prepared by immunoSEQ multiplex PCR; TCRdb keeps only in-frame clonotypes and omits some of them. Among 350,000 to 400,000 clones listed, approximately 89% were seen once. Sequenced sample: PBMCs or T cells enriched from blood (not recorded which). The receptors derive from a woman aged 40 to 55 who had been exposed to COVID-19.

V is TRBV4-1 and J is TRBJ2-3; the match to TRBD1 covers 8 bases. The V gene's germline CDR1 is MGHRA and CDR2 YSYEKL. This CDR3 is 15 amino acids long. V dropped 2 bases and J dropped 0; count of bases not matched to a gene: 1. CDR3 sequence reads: CASSQRTGSTDTQYF. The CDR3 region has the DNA TGCGCCAGCAGCCAACGGACAGGGAGCACAGATACGCAGTATTTT.

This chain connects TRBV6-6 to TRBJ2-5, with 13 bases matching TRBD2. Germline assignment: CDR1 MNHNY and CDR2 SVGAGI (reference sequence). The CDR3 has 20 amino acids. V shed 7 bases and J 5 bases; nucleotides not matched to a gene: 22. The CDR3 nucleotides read TGTGCCAGCACTCGAGCGGGACGATGGACTAGCGGGAGTATCGGGGAGACCCAGTACTTC. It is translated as CASTRAGRWTSGSIGETQYF.

CDR3 in DNA: TGTGCGGTGGGGGGGGCACGCTCCTACAATGAGCAGTTCTTC. Translated, it gives CAVGGARSYNEQFF. The genes are TRBV27 and TRBJ2-1, with a tentative D call TRBD2 (7 bases). Germline CDR1 is MNHEY and CDR2 is SMNVEV (reference sequence). The CDR3 has 14 amino acids.

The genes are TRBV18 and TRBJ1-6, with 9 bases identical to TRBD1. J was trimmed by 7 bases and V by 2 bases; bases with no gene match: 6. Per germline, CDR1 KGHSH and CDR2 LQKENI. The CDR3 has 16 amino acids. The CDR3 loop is CASSPGPGQGNSPLHF. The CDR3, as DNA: TGTGCCAGCTCACCAGGTCCGGGACAGGGAAATTCACCCCTCCACTTT. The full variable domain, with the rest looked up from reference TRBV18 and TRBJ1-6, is NAGVMQNPRHLVRRRGQEARLRCSPMKGHSHVYWYRQLPEEGLKFMVYLQKENIIDESGMPKERFSAEFPKEGPSILRIQQVVRGDSAAYFCASSPGPGQGNSPLHFGNGTRLTVT.

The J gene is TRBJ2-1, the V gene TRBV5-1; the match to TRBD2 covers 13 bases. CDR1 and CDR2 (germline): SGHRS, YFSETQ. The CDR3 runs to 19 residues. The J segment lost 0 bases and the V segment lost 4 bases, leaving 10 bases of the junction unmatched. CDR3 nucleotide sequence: TGCGCCAGCAGCCCCAAAAGGACTAGCGGGGGTCGCTCCTACAATGAGCAGTTCTTC. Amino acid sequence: CASSPKRTSGGRSYNEQFF.

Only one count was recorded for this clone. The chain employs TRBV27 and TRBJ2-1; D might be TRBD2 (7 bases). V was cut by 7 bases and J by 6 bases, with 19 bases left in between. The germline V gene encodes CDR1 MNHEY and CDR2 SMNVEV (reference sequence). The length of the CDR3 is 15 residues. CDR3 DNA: TGTGCCAGCAAATCCCTGGGGGGAGGGGGCAATGAGCAGTTCTTC. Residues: CASKSLGGGGNEQFF.

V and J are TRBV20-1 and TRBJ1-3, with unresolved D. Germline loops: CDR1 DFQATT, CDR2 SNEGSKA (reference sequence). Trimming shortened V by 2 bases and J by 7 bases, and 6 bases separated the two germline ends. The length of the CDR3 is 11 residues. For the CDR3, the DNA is TGCAGTGCTAGACAGCGTAACACCATATATTTT. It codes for CSARQRNTIYF.

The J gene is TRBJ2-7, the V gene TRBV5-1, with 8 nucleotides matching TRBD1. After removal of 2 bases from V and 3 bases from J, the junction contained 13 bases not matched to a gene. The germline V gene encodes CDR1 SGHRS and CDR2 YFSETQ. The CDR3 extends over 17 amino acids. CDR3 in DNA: TGCGCCAGCAGCTTCTCTCACTTCGTGACAGGGGACTACGAGCAGTACTTC. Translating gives CASSFSHFVTGDYEQYF.

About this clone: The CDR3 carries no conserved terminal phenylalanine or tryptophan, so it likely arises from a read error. The CDR3 nucleotides read TGTGCCAGCAGTGCGAGTGCCGGGACATCGCTCTATGGCTACACCCTC. This sequence encodes CASSASAGTSLYGYTL. This chain connects TRBV2 to TRBJ1-2, with D maybe TRBD1 (6 bases). The CDR3 is made up of 16 amino acids. Between the trimmed V and J ends, which lost 4 bases and 4 bases, there was a span of 19 bases. Per the germline V gene, CDR1 is SNHLY and CDR2 is FYNNEI.

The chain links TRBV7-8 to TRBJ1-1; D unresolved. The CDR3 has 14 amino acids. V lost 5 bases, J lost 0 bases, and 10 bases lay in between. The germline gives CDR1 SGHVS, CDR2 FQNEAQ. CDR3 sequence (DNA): TGTGCCAGCAGCCCGAAAACAATGAACACTGAAGCTTTCTTT. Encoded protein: CASSPKTMNTEAFF.

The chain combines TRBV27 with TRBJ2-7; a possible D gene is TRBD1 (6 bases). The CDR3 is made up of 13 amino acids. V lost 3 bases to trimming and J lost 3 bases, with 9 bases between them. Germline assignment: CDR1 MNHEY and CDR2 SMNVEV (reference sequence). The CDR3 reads CASSLGRGYEQYF. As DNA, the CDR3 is TGTGCCAGCAGTTTGGGCAGGGGCTACGAGCAGTACTTC.

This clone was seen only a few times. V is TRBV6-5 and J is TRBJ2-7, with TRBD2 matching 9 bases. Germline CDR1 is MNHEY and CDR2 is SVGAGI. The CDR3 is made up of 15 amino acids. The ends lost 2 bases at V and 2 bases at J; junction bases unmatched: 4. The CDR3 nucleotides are TGTGCCAGCAGTTACCCCGGACTAGCGACCTACGAGCAGTACTTC. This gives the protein CASSYPGLATYEQYF.

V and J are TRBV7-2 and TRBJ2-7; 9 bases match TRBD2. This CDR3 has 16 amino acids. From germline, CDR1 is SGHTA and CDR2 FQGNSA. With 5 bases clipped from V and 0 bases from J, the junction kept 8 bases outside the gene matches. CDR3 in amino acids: CASSALETSGSYEQYF. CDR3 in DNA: TGTGCCAGCAGCGCCCTCGAGACTAGCGGCTCCTACGAGCAGTACTTC.

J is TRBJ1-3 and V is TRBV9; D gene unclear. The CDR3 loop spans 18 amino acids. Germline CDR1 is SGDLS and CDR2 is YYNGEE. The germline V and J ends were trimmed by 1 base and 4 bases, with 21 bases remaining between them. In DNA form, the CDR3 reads TGTGCCAGCAGCGTAAACGCCATAAGGGAGACCGCAGGAAACACCATATATTTT. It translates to CASSVNAIRETAGNTIYF.

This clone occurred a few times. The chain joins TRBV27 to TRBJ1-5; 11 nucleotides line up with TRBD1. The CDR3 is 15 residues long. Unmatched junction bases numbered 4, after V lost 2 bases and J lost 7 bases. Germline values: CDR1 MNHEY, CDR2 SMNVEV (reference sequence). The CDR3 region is CASSLGQGAYQPQHF. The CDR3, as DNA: TGTGCCAGCAGTTTAGGACAGGGGGCTTACCAGCCCCAGCATTTT.

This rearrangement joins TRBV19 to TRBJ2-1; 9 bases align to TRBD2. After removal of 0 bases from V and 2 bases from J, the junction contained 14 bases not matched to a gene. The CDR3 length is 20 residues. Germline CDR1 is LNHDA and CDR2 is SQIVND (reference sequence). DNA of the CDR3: TGTGCCAGTAGTATAGATCGGGTCGGTAGCGGGAGAGGGGCCTACAATGAGCAGTTCTTC. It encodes CASSIDRVGSGRGAYNEQFF. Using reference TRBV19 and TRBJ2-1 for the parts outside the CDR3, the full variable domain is DGGITQSPKYLFRKEGQNVTLSCEQNLNHDAMYWYRQDPGQGLRLIYYSQIVNDFQKGDIAEGYSVSREKKESFPLTVTSAQKNPTAFYLCASSIDRVGSGRGAYNEQFFGPGTRLTVL.